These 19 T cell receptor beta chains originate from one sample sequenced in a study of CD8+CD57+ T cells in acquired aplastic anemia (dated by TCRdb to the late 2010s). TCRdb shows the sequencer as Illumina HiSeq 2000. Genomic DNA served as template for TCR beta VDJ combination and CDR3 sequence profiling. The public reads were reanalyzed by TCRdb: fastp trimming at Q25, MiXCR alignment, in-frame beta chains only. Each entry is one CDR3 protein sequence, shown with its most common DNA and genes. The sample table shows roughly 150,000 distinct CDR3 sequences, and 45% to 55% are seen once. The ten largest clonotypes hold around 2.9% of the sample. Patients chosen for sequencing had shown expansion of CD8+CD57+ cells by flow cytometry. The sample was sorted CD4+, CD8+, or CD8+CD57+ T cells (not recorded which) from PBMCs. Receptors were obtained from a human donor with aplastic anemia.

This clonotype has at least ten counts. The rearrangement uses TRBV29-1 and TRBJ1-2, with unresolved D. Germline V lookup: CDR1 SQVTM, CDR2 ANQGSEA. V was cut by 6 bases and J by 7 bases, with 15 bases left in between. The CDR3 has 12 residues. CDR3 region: CSVRRDSRGYTF. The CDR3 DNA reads TGCAGCGTCCGGAGGGATTCGCGTGGCTACACCTTC. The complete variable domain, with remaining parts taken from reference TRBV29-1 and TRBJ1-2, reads SAVISQKPSRDICQRGTSLTIQCQVDSQVTMMFWYRQQPGQSLTLIATANQGSEATYESGFVIDKFPISRPNLTFSTLTVSNMSPEDSSIYLCSVRRDSRGYTFGSGTRLTVV.

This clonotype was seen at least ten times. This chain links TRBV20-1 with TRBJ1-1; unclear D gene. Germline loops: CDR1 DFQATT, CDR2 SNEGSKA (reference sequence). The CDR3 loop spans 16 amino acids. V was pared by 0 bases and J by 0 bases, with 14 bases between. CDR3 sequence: CSARDRVRGLNTEAFF. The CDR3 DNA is TGCAGTGCTAGAGATAGGGTACGGGGATTGAACACTGAAGCTTTCTTT.

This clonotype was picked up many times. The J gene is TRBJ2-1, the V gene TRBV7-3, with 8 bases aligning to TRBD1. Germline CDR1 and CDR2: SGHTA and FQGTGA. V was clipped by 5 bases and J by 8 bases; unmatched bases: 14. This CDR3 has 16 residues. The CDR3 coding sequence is TGTGCCAGCAGCCAATCAAGACAGGGGAATGTCCATGAGCAGTTCTTC. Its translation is CASSQSRQGNVHEQFF.

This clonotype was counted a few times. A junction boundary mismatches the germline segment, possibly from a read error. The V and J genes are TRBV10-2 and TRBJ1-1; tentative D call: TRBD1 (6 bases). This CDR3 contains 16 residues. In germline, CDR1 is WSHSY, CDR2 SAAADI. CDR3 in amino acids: CATSDWGRGGGTEAFF. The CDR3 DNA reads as TGTGCCACCTCCGACTGGGGGCGAGGGGGAGGAACTGAAGCTTTCTTT.

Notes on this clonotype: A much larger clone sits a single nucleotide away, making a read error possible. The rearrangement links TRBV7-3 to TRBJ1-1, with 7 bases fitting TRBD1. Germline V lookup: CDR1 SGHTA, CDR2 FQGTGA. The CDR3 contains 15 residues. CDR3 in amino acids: CASSFLSGGNTEASF. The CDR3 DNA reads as TGTGCCAGCAGCTTTCTGTCAGGGGGAAACACTGAAGCTTCCTTT.

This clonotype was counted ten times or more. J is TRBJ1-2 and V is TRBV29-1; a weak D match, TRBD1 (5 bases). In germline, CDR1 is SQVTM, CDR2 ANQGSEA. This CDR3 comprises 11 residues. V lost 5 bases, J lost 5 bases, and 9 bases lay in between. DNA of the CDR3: TGCAGCGTTTCTGGGGCATATGGCTACACCTTC. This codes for CSVSGAYGYTF.

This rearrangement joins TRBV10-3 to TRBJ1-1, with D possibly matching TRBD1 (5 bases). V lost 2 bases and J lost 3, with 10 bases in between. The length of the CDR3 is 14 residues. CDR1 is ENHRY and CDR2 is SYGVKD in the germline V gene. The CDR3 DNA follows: TGTGCCATCAGTGAGGACCAGGGATACACTGAAGCTTTCTTT. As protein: CAISEDQGYTEAFF.

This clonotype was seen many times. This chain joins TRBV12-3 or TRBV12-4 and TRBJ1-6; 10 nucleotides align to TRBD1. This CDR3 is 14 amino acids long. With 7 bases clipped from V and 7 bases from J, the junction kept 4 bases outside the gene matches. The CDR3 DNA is TGTGCCAGCACCGTGACAGGGGGCAATTCACCCCTCCACTTT. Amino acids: CASTVTGGNSPLHF.

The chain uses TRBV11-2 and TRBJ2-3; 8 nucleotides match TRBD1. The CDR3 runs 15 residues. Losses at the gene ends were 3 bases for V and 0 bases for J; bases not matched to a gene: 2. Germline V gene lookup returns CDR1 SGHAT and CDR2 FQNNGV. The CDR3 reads CASSLTGASTDTQYF. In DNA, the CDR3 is TGTGCCAGCAGCTTGACAGGGGCAAGCACAGATACGCAGTATTTT.

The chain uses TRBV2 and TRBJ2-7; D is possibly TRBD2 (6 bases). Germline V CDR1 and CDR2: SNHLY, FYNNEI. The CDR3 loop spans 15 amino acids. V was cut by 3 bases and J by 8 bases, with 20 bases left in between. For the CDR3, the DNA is TGTGCCAGCAGTGAGATGGGGCGGGATGGATCTCAGCAGTACTTC. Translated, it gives CASSEMGRDGSQQYF.

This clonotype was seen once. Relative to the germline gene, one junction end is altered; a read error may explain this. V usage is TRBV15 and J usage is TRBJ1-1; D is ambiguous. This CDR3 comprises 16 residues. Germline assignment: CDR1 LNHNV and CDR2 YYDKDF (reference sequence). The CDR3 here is CAISKEGGTMDTEAFF. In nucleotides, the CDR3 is TGTGCCATCAGCAAGGAGGGAGGAACCATGGACACTGAAGCTTTCTTT. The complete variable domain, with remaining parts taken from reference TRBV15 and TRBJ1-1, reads DAMVIQNPRYQVTQFGKPVTLSCSQTLNHNVMYWYQQKSSQAPKLLFHYYDKDFNNEADTPDNFQSRRPNTSFCFLDIRSPGLGDTAMYLCAISKEGGTMDTEAFFGQGTRLTVV.

CDR3 sequence reads: CASSPLDTNSYEQYF. The CDR3, as DNA: TGCGCCAGCAGCCCACTAGACACGAACTCCTACGAGCAGTACTTC. The rearrangement joins TRBV5-1 to TRBJ2-7; tentative D call: TRBD2 (5 bases). The CDR3 is 15 residues long. The germline CDR1 and CDR2 sequences are SGHRS and YFSETQ. Trimming removed 4 bases from V and 0 bases from J, with 14 bases in between.

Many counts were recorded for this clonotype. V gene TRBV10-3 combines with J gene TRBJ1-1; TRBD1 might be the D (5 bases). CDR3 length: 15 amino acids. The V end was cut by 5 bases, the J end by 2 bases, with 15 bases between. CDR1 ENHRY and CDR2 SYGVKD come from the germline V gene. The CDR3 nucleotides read TGTGCCATCAGTTTGTCCGCAGGGATTAACACTGAAGCTTTCTTT. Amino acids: CAISLSAGINTEAFF.

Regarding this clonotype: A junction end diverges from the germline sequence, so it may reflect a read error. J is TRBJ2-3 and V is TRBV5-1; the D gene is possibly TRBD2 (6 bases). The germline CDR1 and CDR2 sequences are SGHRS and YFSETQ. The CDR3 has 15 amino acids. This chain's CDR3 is CASRSRRSGADTQYF. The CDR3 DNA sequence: TGTGCCAGCAGGAGTAGGAGATCGGGAGCAGATACGCAGTATTTT.

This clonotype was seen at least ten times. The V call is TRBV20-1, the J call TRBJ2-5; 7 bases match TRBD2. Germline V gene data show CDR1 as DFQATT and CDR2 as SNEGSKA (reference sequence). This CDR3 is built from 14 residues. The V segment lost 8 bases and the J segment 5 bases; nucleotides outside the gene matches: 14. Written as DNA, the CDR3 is TGCAGTCATCTAGCTCCCGGGCGGGGGGAGACCCAGTACTTC. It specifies CSHLAPGRGETQYF.

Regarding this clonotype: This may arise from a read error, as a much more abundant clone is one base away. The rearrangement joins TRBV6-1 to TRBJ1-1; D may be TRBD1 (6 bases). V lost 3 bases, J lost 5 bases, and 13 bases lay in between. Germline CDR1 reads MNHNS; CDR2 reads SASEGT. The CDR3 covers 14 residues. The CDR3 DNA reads TGTGCCAGCAGTGATTGGGAGAGGGGGACTGAAGCTTTCTTT. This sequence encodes CASSDWERGTEAFF.

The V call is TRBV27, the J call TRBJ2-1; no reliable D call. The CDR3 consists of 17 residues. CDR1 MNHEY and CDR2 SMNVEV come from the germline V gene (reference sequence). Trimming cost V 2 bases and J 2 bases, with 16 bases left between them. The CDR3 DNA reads TGTGCCAGCAGTTTAGGTCTAGTCCAATTTCCCTACAATGAGCAGTTCTTC. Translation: CASSLGLVQFPYNEQFF.

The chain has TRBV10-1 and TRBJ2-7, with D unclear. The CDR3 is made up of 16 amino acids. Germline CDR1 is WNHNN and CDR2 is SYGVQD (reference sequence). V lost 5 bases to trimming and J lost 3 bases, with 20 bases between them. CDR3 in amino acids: CASSSEQGPIFYEQYF. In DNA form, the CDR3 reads TGCGCCAGCAGTTCCGAGCAAGGCCCGATTTTCTACGAGCAGTACTTC.

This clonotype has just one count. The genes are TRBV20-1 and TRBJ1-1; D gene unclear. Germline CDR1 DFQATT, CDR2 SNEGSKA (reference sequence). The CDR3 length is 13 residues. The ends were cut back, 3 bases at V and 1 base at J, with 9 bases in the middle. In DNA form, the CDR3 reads TGCAGTGCTAGCCGTCGACAGAACACTGAAGCTTTCTTT. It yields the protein CSASRRQNTEAFF.